The TCR beta chain described here comes from a study of control samples from healthy donors and cancer patients. CDR3 length equals 16 residues. Germline V gives CDR1 SNHLY, CDR2 FYNNEI. V was trimmed by 7 bases and J by 2 bases, leaving 17 bases between them. Here immunoSEQ multiplex PCR was the method, and the copy in TCRdb shows in-frame clones only, minus some. This table has over 100,000 clones, about nine tenths appearing once. The sequenced sample was blood. The receptor was isolated from a woman between 45 and 60 years old in good health. The chain employs TRBV2 and TRBJ1-4, with D perhaps matching TRBD1 (5 bases). In DNA, the CDR3 is TGTGCCAGCACTCGGACGTTGGGGCCCACTAATGAAAAACTGTTTTTT. Amino acid sequence: CASTRTLGPTNEKLFF. Full variable domain (missing parts from reference TRBV2 and TRBJ1-4): EPEVTQTPSHQVTQMGQEVILRCVPISNHLYFYWYRQILGQKVEFLVSFYNNEISEKSEIFDDQFSVERPDGSNFTLKIRSTKLEDSAMYFCASTRTLGPTNEKLFFGSGTQLSVL.